This T cell receptor (beta chain) was obtained from a study of blood T cell repertoires in COVID-19. In the study overall: Whether acute or convalescent, the COVID-19 samples came from the United States, Italy and Spain. The cDNA or gDNA used as material had been derived from T cells, B-cell-depleted T cells, or PBMCs.

Seattle patient enrollment occurred during active infection, with longitudinal follow-up thereafter. As handled by the study authors: Reference gene primers were amplified, and this amplification served to estimate nucleated cell counts. Data came from immunoSEQ multiplex PCR; TCRdb stores just in-frame clones and leaves some out. V and J calls plus clone size are reproduced from that table; the DNA served to infer D and trimming. Among around 140,000 clones listed, 65% to 85% were seen once. This CDR3 region has 15 residues. V lost 2 bases to trimming and J lost 1 base, with 12 bases between them. Germline CDR1 SGHRS, CDR2 YFSETQ.

The gene calls are TRBV5-1 and TRBJ2-5, with D possibly TRBD2 on 6 matching bases. The receptor was isolated from a man between 25 and 39 years old with COVID-19, enrolled during active disease. Specimen: peripheral blood. The CDR3 loop reads CASSFDGRRQETQYF. The CDR3 nucleotides read TGCGCCAGCAGCTTCGACGGGAGACGCCAAGAGACCCAGTACTTC.